This TCR beta chain was identified during a study of T cells in Graves' hyperthyroidism and ophthalmopathy. This clonotype was observed many times. V lost 6 bases, J lost 4 bases, and 3 bases lay in between. CDR1 is WSHSY, CDR2 SAAADI, per germline. The CDR3 has 10 residues. What was amplified from RNA transcripts were TCR beta CDR3 regions. TCR CDR3 regions were first amplified by RT-PCR with HTBI primers. MiXCR was run by TCRdb on the multiplex PCR reads, yielding one entry per CDR3 protein. The table has around 700,000 distinct CDR3 sequences, just over 35% seen once; the top ten hold around 30%. Exclusion of patients followed from uncontrolled infection, other autoimmune disease, pregnancy or lactation.

The V and J genes are TRBV10-2 and TRBJ1-1; D uncertain. The TCR comes from a woman aged 40 to 50 with Graves' hyperthyroidism. The sequencing sample was made of blood. CDR3 in amino acids: CASRATEAFF. In DNA, the CDR3 is TGCGCCAGCAGGGCCACTGAAGCTTTCTTT.